The 7 T cell receptor beta chains reported below all come from one sample, sequenced in a study of cytomegalovirus exposure and HLA in healthy donors. The PCR used 60 Vbeta and 13 Jbeta primers. The repertoire was sequenced with immunoSEQ multiplex PCR; TCRdb's copy has only in-frame clones and lacks some. The sample contains roughly 150,000 clones, roughly 85% of which appear only once. The material sequenced was PBMCs. All receptors derive from a man aged 30-40 years in good health and CMV-seropositive.

The rearrangement links TRBV2 to TRBJ1-5; no clear D. CDR3 size: 16 residues. V was shortened by 2 bases and J by 0 bases, with 11 bases between the two germline ends. The germline CDR1 and CDR2 sequences are SNHLY and FYNNEI. Written as DNA, the CDR3 is TGTGCCAGCAGTGAAAGGCTACAGTATAGCAATCAGCCCCAGCATTTT. Translated: CASSERLQYSNQPQHF.

This clone appeared once. V gene TRBV30 combines with J gene TRBJ2-2; 8 bases line up with TRBD2. Germline V lookup: CDR1 GTSNPN, CDR2 SVGIG (reference sequence). J gave up 2 bases and V 3 bases, and 11 bases lay outside the gene matches. The CDR3 is 17 residues long. Written as DNA, the CDR3 is TGTGCCTGGAGCGGGGCCATCGGGGGGGGAAACACCGGGGAGCTGTTTTTT. It translates to CAWSGAIGGGNTGELFF.

The chain combines TRBV5-1 with TRBJ1-1, with 9 bases matching TRBD1. The V segment lost 5 bases and the J segment 3 bases; nucleotides outside the gene matches: 8. The CDR3 is 15 amino acids. Germline lookup yields CDR1 SGHRS and CDR2 YFSETQ. As DNA, the CDR3 is TGCGCCAGCAGAGTTGAGGGACAGGGAGACACTGAAGCTTTCTTT. Translating gives CASRVEGQGDTEAFF.

The genes are TRBV11-3 and TRBJ2-3; 8 bases are a match to TRBD2. The CDR3 loop spans 13 amino acids. Germline V gives CDR1 SGHNT, CDR2 YENEEA. V was pared by 4 bases and J by 6 bases, with 3 bases of the junction left unmatched. In DNA, the CDR3 is TGTGCCAGCAGCTGGCGGGGGGAGGATACGCAGTATTTT. It translates to CASSWRGEDTQYF.

The rearrangement joins TRBV4-3 to TRBJ1-2, with TRBD1 as a possible D gene (5 bases). Per germline, CDR1 LGHNA and CDR2 YSLEER. V was pared by 0 bases and J by 4 bases, with 12 bases between. The CDR3 covers 15 residues. The CDR3 bases are TGCGCCAGCAGCCAAGATTTTCAGGGTATCTATGGCTACACCTTC. Translation: CASSQDFQGIYGYTF.

The chain has TRBV4-3 and TRBJ1-2; 10 positions match TRBD1. Looked up from germline, CDR1 is LGHNA and CDR2 is YSLEER. With 4 bases clipped from V and 3 bases from J, the junction kept 8 bases outside the gene matches. This CDR3 contains 16 residues. The CDR3 DNA reads TGCGCCAGCAGCCTCGGTCCCGGGACAGGGGACTATGGCTACACCTTC. The encoded protein is CASSLGPGTGDYGYTF.

The chain has TRBV7-9 and TRBJ2-3; a possible D gene is TRBD2 (6 bases). Germline V gives CDR1 SEHNR, CDR2 FQNEAQ (reference sequence). The CDR3 covers 18 residues. Trimming shortened V by 6 bases and J by 0 bases, and 22 bases separated the two germline ends. CDR3 amino acids: CASRPPGVGRRSTDTQYF. Here the CDR3 DNA reads TGTGCCAGCAGGCCACCGGGAGTAGGTCGACGAAGCACAGATACGCAGTATTTT.